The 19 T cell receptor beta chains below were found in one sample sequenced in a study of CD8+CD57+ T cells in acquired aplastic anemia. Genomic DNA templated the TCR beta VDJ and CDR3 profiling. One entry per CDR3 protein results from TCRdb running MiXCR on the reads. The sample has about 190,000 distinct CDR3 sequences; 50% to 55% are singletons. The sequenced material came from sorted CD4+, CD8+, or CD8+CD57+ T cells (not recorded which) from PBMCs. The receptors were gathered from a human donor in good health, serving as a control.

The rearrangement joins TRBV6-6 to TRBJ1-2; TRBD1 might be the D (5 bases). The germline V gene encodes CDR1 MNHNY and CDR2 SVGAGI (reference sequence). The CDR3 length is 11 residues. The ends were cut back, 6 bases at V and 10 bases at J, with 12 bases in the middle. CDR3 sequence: CASRGDLSYTF. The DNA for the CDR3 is TGTGCCAGCAGGGGGGACTTATCCTACACCTTC.

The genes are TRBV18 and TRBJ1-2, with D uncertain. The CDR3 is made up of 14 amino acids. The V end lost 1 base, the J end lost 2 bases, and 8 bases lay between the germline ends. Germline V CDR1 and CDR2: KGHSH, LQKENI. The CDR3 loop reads CASSPLSKNYGYTF. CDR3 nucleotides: TGTGCCAGCTCACCACTATCTAAAAACTATGGCTACACCTTC.

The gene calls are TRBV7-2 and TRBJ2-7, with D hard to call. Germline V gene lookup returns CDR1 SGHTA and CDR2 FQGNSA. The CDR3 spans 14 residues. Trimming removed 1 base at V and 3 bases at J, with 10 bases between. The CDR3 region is CASSLGVPDYEQYF. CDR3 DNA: TGTGCCAGCAGCTTAGGTGTCCCTGACTACGAGCAGTACTTC.

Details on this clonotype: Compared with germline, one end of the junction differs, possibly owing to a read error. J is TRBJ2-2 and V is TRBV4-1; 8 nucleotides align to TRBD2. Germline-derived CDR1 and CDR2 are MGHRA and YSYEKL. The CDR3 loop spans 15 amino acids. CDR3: CASGHEGLVPGELFF. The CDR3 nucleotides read TGCGCCAGCGGCCACGAGGGACTAGTCCCCGGGGAGCTGTTTTTT.

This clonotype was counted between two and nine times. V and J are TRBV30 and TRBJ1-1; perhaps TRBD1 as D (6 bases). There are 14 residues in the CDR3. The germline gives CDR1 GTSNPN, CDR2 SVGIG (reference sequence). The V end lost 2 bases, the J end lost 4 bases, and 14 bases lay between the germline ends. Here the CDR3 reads CAWSPLTGFTEAFF. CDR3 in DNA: TGTGCCTGGAGTCCCCTAACAGGGTTCACTGAAGCTTTCTTT. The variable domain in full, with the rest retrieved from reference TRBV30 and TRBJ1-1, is SQTIHQWPATLVQPVGSPLSLECTVEGTSNPNLYWYRQAAGRGLQLLFYSVGIGQISSEVPQNLSASRPQDRQFILSSKKLLLSDSGFYLCAWSPLTGFTEAFFGQGTRLTVV.

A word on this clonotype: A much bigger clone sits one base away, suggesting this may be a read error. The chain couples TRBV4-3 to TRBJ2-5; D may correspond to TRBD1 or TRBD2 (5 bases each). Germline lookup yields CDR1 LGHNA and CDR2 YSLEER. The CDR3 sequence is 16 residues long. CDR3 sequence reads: CACSQDGGGYQETQYF. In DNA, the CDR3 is TGCGCCTGCAGCCAAGATGGGGGTGGGTACCAAGAGACCCAGTACTTC.

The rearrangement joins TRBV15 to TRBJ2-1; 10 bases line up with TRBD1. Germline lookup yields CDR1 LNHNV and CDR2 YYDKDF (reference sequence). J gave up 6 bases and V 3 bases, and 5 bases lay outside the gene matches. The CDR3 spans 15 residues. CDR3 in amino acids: CATSSPGTGVNEQFF. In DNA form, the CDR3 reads TGTGCCACCAGCAGTCCCGGGACAGGGGTCAATGAGCAGTTCTTC.

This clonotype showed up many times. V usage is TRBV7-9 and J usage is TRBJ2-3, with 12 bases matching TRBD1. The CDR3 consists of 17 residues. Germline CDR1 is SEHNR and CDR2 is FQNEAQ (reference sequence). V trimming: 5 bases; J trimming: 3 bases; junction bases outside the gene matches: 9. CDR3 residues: CASSLGTGGARTDTQYF. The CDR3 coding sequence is TGTGCCAGCAGCCTCGGGACAGGGGGCGCGAGAACAGATACGCAGTATTTT.

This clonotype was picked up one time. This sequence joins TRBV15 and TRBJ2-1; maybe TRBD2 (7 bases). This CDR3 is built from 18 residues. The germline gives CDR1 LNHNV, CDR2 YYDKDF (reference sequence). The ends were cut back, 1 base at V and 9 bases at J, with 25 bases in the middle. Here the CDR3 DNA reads TGTGCCACCAGCAGAGTAGGGGGGGCTATCTTCTCCTGCAGTGAGCAGTTCTTC. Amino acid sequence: CATSRVGGAIFSCSEQFF.

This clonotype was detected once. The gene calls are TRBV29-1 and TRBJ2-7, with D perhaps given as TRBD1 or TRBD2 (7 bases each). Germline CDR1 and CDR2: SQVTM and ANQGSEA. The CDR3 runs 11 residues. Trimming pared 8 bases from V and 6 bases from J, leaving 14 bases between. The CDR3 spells CSPQGGIEQYF. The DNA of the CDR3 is TGCAGCCCCCAGGGGGGGATCGAGCAGTACTTC.

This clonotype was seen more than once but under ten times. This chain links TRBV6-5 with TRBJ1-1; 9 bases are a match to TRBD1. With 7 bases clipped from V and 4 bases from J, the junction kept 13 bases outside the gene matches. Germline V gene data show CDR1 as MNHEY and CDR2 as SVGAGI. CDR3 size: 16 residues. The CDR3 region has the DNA TGTGCCAGCATGTACGGGACAGGGTCGATTCTCACTGAAGCTTTCTTT. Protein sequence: CASMYGTGSILTEAFF.

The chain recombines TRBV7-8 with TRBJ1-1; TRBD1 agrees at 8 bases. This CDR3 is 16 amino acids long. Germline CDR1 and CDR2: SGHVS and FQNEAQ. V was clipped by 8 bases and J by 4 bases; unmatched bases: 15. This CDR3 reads CASVLQGARVGTEAFF. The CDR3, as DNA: TGTGCCAGCGTTCTTCAGGGGGCAAGGGTTGGCACTGAAGCTTTCTTT.

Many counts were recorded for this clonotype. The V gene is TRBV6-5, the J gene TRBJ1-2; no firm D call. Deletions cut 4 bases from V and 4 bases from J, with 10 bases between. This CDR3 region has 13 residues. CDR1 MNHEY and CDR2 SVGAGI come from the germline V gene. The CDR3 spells CASSLSGPYGYTF. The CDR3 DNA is TGTGCCAGCAGTTTATCAGGACCCTATGGCTACACCTTC.

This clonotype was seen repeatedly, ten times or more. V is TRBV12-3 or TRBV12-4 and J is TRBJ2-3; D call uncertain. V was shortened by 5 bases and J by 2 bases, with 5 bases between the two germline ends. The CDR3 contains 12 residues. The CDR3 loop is CASSVYTDTQYF. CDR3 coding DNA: TGTGCCAGCAGTGTTTACACAGATACGCAGTATTTT.

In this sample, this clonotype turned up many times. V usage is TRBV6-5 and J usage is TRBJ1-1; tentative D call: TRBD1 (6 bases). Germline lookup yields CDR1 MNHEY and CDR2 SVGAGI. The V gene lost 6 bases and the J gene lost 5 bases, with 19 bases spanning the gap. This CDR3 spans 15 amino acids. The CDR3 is CASSRLGGSGTEAFF. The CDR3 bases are TGTGCCAGCAGCCGTCTAGGGGGATCGGGGACTGAAGCTTTCTTT.

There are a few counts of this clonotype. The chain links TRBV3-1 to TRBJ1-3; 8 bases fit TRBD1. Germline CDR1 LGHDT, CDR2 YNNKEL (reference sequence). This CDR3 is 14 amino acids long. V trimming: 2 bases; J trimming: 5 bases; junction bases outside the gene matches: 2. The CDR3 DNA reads TGTGCCAGCAGCCAAACAGGGGGAAGAAACACCATATATTTT. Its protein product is CASSQTGGRNTIYF.

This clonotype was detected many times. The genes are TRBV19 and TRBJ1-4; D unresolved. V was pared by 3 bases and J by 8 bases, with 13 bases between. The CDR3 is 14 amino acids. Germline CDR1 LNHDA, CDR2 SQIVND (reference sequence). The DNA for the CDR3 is TGTGCCAGTAGTATGTTGAGGGTTCGCGAAAAACTGTTTTTT. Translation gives CASSMLRVREKLFF.

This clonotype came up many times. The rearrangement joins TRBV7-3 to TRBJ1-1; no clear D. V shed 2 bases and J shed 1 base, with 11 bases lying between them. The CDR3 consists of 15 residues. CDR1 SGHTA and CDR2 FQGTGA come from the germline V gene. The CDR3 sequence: CASSLGPLGNTEAFF. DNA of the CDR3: TGTGCCAGCAGCTTAGGTCCACTTGGGAACACTGAAGCTTTCTTT.

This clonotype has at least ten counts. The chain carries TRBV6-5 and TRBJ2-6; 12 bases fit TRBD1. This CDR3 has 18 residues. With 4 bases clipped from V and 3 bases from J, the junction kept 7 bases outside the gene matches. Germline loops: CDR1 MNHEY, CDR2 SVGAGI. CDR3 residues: CASSSPGQGANGANVLTF. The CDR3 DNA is TGTGCCAGCAGTTCACCGGGACAGGGGGCTAATGGGGCCAACGTCCTGACTTTC.